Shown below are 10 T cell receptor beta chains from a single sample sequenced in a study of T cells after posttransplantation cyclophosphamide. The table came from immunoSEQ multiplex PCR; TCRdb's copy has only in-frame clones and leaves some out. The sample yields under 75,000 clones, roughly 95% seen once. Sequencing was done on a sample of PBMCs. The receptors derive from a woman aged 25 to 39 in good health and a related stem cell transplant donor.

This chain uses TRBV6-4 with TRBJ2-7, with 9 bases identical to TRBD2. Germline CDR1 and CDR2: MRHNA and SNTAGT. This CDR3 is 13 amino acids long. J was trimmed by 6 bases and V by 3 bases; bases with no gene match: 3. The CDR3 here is CASSELAGLEQYF. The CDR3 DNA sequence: TGTGCCAGCAGTGAACTAGCGGGCCTCGAGCAGTACTTC.

The chain's CDR3 is CASSQAARRSGANVLTF. The CDR3 DNA follows: TGTGCCAGCAGCCAGGCAGCCCGACGCTCTGGGGCCAACGTCCTGACTTTC. V usage is TRBV4-2 and J usage is TRBJ2-6; D not resolved. The CDR3 covers 17 residues. V was clipped by 3 bases and J by 0 bases, with 12 bases between them. Germline V gene data show CDR1 as LGHNA and CDR2 as YNFKEQ.

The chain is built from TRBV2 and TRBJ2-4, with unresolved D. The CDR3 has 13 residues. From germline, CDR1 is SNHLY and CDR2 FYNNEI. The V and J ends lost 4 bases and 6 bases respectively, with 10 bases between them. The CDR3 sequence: CASSASVPNIQYF. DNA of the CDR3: TGTGCCAGCAGTGCCTCGGTCCCAAACATTCAGTACTTC.

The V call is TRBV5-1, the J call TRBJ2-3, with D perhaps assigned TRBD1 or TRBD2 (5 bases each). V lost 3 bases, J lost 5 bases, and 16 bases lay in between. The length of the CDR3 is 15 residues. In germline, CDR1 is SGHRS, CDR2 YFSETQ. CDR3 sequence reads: CASSWLQGVGDTQYF. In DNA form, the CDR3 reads TGCGCCAGCAGCTGGCTCCAGGGAGTTGGAGATACGCAGTATTTT.

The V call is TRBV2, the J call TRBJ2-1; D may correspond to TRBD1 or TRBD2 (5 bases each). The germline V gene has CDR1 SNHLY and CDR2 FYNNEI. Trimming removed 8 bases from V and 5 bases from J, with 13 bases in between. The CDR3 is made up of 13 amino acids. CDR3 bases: TGTGCCAGCGGCCAGGGACGCAACAATGAGCAGTTCTTC. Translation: CASGQGRNNEQFF.

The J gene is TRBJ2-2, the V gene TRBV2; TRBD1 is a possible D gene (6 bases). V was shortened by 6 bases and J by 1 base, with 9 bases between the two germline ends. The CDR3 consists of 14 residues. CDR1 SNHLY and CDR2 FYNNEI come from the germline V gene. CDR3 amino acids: CASRDRRNTGELFF. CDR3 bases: TGTGCCAGCAGGGACAGAAGGAACACCGGGGAGCTGTTTTTT.

The CDR3 protein is CSVEHMRGGGYTF. CDR3 sequence (DNA): TGCAGCGTTGAACATATGCGGGGGGGTGGCTACACCTTC. The chain joins TRBV29-1 to TRBJ1-2; possible D gene TRBD1, 5 bases. CDR3 length: 13 amino acids. Germline V CDR1 and CDR2: SQVTM, ANQGSEA. V was cut by 2 bases and J by 7 bases, with 14 bases left in between.

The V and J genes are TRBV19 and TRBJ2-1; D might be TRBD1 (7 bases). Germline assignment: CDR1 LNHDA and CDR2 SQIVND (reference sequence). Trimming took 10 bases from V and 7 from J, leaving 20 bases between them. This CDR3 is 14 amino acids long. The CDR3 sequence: CATSGGGDVNEQFF. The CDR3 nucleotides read TGTGCCACCTCAGGGGGAGGCGACGTAAATGAGCAGTTCTTC. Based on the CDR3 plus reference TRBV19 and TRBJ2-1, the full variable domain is DGGITQSPKYLFRKEGQNVTLSCEQNLNHDAMYWYRQDPGQGLRLIYYSQIVNDFQKGDIAEGYSVSREKKESFPLTVTSAQKNPTAFYLCATSGGGDVNEQFFGPGTRLTVL.

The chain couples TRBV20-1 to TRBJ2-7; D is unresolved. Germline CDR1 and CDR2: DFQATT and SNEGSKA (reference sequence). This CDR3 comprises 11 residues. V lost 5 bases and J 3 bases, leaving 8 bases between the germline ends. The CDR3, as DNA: TGCAGTGCTTCCCTCAGCTACGAGCAGTACTTC. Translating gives CSASLSYEQYF.

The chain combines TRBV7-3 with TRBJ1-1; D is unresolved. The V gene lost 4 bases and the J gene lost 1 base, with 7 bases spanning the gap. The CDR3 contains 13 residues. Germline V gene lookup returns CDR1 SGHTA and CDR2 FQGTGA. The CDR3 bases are TGTGCCAGCAGCTCAGAGCAGAACACTGAAGCTTTCTTT. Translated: CASSSEQNTEAFF.